This is a list of T cell receptor beta chains from one sample in a study of blood T cell repertoires in COVID-19. Data came from immunoSEQ multiplex PCR; TCRdb stores just in-frame clones and leaves some out. The table includes 200,000 to 300,000 clones, 75% to 90% detected once. Sample: peripheral blood. The receptors derive from a man aged 30-40 years with active or convalescent COVID-19. Both conserved end residues are part of each CDR3. The order of the fields is D gene, J gene, V gene, clone size, CDR3 protein, CDR3 DNA. A D gene is named only where the DNA matches it firmly. Size tells how often a clone was seen (once, few, many) or the class of an expanded clone, and some rows leave it out.

- | TRBJ1-6 | TRBV3-1/TRBV3-2 | once | CASSQVFRGYSYNSPLHF | TGTGCCAGCAGCCAAGTTTTTCGGGGTTACTCCTATAATTCACCCCTCCACTTT
- | TRBJ1-5 | TRBV7-8 | - | CASSKLNQPQHF | TGTGCCAGCAGCAAACTTAATCAGCCCCAGCATTTT
- | TRBJ2-5 | TRBV19 | once | CASSIADSQETQYF | TGTGCCAGTAGTATAGCGGACAGCCAAGAGACCCAGTACTTC
TRBD2 | TRBJ2-3 | TRBV29-1 | - | CSVAGTSGFTDTQYF | TGCAGCGTGGCAGGGACTAGCGGGTTCACAGATACGCAGTATTTT
TRBD1 | TRBJ2-5 | TRBV5-5 | - | CASSLGTGSIETQYF | TGTGCCAGCAGCTTGGGGACAGGATCTATCGAGACCCAGTACTTC
- | TRBJ1-1 | TRBV3-1/TRBV3-2 | - | CASSQDYMRGLGLGTEAFF | TGTGCCAGCAGCCAAGATTACATGCGGGGTCTTGGGTTAGGCACTGAAGCTTTCTTT
- | TRBJ1-4 | TRBV24-1 | - | CATSDPDGLNEKLFF | TGTGCCACCAGTGACCCGGACGGACTTAATGAAAAACTGTTTTTT
- | TRBJ2-1 | TRBV13 | - | CASSYDSESQFF | TGTGCCAGCAGCTATGACAGCGAAAGTCAGTTCTTC
- | TRBJ1-2 | TRBV19 | - | CASSSHSGNSASNYGYTF | TGTGCCAGTAGTTCCCACTCCGGGAACAGCGCTTCTAACTATGGCTACACCTTC
TRBD1 | TRBJ1-1 | TRBV30 | - | CAWSETRGTEAFF | TGTGCCTGGAGTGAAACCAGGGGGACTGAAGCTTTCTTT
- | TRBJ2-3 | TRBV5-1 | - | CASSPETDTQYF | TGCGCCAGCAGCCCAGAAACAGATACGCAGTATTTT
TRBD2 | TRBJ2-1 | TRBV5-1 | once | CASSRLAGGPLSNEQFF | TGCGCCAGCAGCAGACTAGCGGGGGGGCCTCTCTCCAATGAGCAGTTCTTC
TRBD1 | TRBJ1-4 | TRBV5-6 | - | CASRQGQGIANEKLFF | TGTGCCAGCAGACAGGGACAGGGCATAGCGAATGAAAAACTGTTTTTT
- | TRBJ2-1 | TRBV27 | once | CASSLRGEQFF | TGTGCCAGCAGTTTAAGGGGTGAGCAGTTCTTC
- | TRBJ1-1 | TRBV5-6 | - | CASSPVLGVRGLYTEAFF | TGTGCCAGCAGCCCCGTGTTGGGGGTGAGGGGGTTATACACTGAAGCTTTCTTT
TRBD1 | TRBJ1-5 | TRBV12-5 | - | CASGLATGGSNQPQHF | TGTGCTAGTGGTTTGGCGACAGGGGGTAGCAATCAGCCCCAGCATTTT
TRBD1 | TRBJ1-5 | TRBV19 | - | CASRPGQTIYSNQPQHF | TGTGCCAGTAGACCGGGACAGACGATCTATAGCAATCAGCCCCAGCATTTT
TRBD1 | TRBJ1-3 | TRBV4-2 | - | CASSQLPATGVRDSGNTIYF | TGTGCCAGCAGCCAACTCCCGGCGACAGGGGTACGAGACTCTGGAAACACCATATATTTT
- | TRBJ2-1 | TRBV19 | once | CASTLGLNYNEQFF | TGTGCCAGTACTCTGGGACTTAACTACAATGAGCAGTTCTTC
- | TRBJ2-1 | TRBV24-1 | - | CATTSHGLLRDEQFF | TGTGCCACCACAAGTCATGGACTGCTTCGGGATGAGCAGTTCTTC
TRBD1 | TRBJ1-2 | TRBV15 | - | CATSRELTGVGYTF | TGTGCCACCAGCAGAGAACTAACAGGGGTTGGCTACACCTTC
- | TRBJ2-2 | TRBV7-7 | - | CASSPRLALNTGELFF | TGTGCCAGCAGCCCGCGTCTAGCGTTGAACACCGGGGAGCTGTTTTTT
- | TRBJ2-7 | TRBV19 | once | CASSASGAGEQYF | TGTGCCAGTAGTGCTTCAGGGGCAGGCGAGCAGTACTTC
- | TRBJ2-2 | TRBV11-2 | - | CASSRPGRTPNTGELFF | TGTGCCAGCAGCCGCCCGGGGAGGACACCCAACACCGGGGAGCTGTTTTTT
- | TRBJ1-2 | TRBV5-6 | - | CASSFQAGAGYTF | TGTGCCAGCAGCTTCCAGGCTGGGGCTGGCTACACCTTC
- | TRBJ1-1 | TRBV15 | - | CATSRDRSRDTEAFF | TGTGCCACCAGCAGGGACAGATCGAGGGACACTGAAGCTTTCTTT
TRBD2 | TRBJ2-3 | TRBV6-5 | - | CASSYSSGGSGDTQYF | TGTGCCAGCAGTTACTCGTCGGGGGGGTCTGGAGATACGCAGTATTTT
- | TRBJ2-1 | TRBV6-2/TRBV6-3 | once | CASSILQGYNEQFF | TGTGCCAGCAGTATCTTACAGGGTTACAATGAGCAGTTCTTC
- | TRBJ1-1 | TRBV6-2/TRBV6-3 | - | CASSQTGVGEAFF | TGTGCCAGCAGTCAGACAGGTGTTGGTGAAGCTTTCTTT
TRBD2 | TRBJ2-5 | TRBV9 | - | CASSVGGLAGGLQYF | TGTGCCAGCAGCGTAGGGGGACTAGCGGGAGGCCTTCAGTACTTC
TRBD1 | TRBJ2-7 | TRBV4-1 | - | CASSQDVDRSREQYF | TGCGCCAGCAGCCAGGACGTGGACAGGTCTAGGGAGCAGTACTTC
TRBD1 | TRBJ1-4 | TRBV29-1 | - | CSVVTGTGKKLFF | TGCAGCGTTGTCACCGGGACAGGGAAAAAACTGTTTTTT
- | TRBJ1-5 | TRBV6-2/TRBV6-3 | once | CASSYGQGMAKPQHF | TGTGCCAGCAGTTACGGGCAGGGGATGGCGAAGCCCCAGCATTTT
TRBD1 | TRBJ2-2 | TRBV7-9 | few | CASSPKTGTVTGELFF | TGTGCCAGCAGCCCCAAGACAGGGACGGTCACCGGGGAGCTGTTTTTT
TRBD2 | TRBJ2-3 | TRBV30 | - | CAWSEGLAGGDTQYF | TGTGCCTGGAGCGAGGGACTAGCGGGGGGTGATACGCAGTATTTT
TRBD1 | TRBJ2-1 | TRBV19 | - | CASTGQGLWAEQFF | TGTGCCAGTACGGGACAGGGCTTATGGGCTGAGCAGTTCTTC
TRBD2 | TRBJ2-1 | TRBV19 | - | CASSLRGDPTNEQFF | TGTGCCAGTAGTTTGCGGGGGGATCCAACCAATGAGCAGTTCTTC
- | TRBJ2-7 | TRBV10-3 | - | CAISEHGEVQYF | TGTGCCATCAGTGAGCATGGAGAGGTGCAGTACTTC
- | TRBJ2-3 | TRBV19 | - | CASSIGGGGTDTQYF | TGTGCCAGTAGTATAGGAGGGGGGGGCACAGATACGCAGTATTTT
- | TRBJ2-1 | TRBV30 | - | CAWRPTIDEQFF | TGTGCCTGGAGGCCCACTATTGATGAGCAGTTCTTC
TRBD2 | TRBJ2-1 | TRBV3-1/TRBV3-2 | - | CASSQGTSGASSYNEQFF | TGTGCCAGCAGCCAGGGGACTAGCGGGGCTAGCTCCTACAATGAGCAGTTCTTC
TRBD2 | TRBJ2-5 | TRBV10-1 | - | CASSESAGTSGGASETQYF | TGCGCCAGCAGTGAGTCGGCCGGGACTAGCGGGGGGGCCTCAGAGACCCAGTACTTC
TRBD2 | TRBJ2-1 | TRBV7-9 | - | CASSFYLAGRDEQFF | TGTGCCAGCAGCTTTTACCTGGCAGGGAGGGATGAGCAGTTCTTC
TRBD1 | TRBJ2-2 | TRBV4-1 | - | CASSQVGRGMAGELFF | TGCGCCAGCAGCCAAGTCGGCAGGGGGATGGCCGGGGAGCTGTTTTTT
- | TRBJ2-3 | TRBV11-2 | - | CASSLSTSDTQYF | TGTGCCAGCAGCCTCAGTACGTCAGATACGCAGTATTTT